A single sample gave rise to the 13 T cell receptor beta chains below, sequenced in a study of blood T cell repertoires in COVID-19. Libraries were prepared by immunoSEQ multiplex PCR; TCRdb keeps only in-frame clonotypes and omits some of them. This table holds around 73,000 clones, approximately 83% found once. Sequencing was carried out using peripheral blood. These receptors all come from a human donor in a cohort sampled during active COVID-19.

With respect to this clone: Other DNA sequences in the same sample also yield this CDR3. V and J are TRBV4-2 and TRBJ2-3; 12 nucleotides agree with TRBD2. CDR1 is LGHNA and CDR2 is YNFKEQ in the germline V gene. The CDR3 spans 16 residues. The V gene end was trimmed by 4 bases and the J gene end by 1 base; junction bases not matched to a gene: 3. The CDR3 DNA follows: TGTGCCAGCAGCCCAAGGACTAGCGGGGGCACAGATACGCAGTATTTT. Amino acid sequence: CASSPRTSGGTDTQYF.

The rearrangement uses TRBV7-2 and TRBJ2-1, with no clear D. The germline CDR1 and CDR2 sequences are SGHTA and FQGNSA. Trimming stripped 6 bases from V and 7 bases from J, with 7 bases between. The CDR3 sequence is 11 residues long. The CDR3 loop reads CASSDFNEQFF. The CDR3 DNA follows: TGTGCCAGCAGTGACTTTAATGAGCAGTTCTTC.

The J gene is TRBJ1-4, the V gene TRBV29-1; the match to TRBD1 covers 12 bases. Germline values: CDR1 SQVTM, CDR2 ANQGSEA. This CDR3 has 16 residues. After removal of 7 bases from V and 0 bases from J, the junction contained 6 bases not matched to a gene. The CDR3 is CSGPGQGAPTNEKLFF. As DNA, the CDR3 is TGCAGCGGGCCGGGACAGGGGGCACCAACTAATGAAAAACTGTTTTTT. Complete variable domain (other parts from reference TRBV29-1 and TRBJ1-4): SAVISQKPSRDICQRGTSLTIQCQVDSQVTMMFWYRQQPGQSLTLIATANQGSEATYESGFVIDKFPISRPNLTFSTLTVSNMSPEDSSIYLCSGPGQGAPTNEKLFFGSGTQLSVL.

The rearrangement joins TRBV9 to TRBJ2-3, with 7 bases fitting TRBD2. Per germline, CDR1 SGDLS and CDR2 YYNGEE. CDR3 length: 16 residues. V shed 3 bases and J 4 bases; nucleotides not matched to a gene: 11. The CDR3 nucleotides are TGTGCCAGCAGCGGACGGACTAGAGGGTGGTCAGATACGCAGTATTTT. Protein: CASSGRTRGWSDTQYF.

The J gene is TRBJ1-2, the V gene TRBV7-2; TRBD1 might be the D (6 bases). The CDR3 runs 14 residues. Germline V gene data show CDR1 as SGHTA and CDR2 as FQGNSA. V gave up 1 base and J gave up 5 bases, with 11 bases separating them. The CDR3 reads CASSLVEQGYGYTF. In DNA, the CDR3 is TGTGCCAGCAGCTTAGTGGAACAGGGATATGGCTACACCTTC.

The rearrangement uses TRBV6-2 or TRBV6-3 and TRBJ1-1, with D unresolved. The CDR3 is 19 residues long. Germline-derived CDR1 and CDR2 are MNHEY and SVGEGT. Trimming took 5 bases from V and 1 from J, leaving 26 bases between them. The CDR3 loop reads CASSPPTRFRVGGNTEAFF. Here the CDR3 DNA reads TGTGCCAGCAGTCCGCCTACCCGGTTTCGGGTCGGCGGGAACACTGAAGCTTTCTTT.

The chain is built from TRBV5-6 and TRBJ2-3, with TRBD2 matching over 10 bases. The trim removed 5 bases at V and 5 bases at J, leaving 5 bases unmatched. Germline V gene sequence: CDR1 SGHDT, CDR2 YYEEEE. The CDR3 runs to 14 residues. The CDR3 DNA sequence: TGTGCCAGCAGTTCTATAGCGGGGGGAGATACGCAGTATTTT. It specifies CASSSIAGGDTQYF. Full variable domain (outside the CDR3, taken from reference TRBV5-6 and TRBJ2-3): DAGVTQSPTHLIKTRGQQVTLRCSPKSGHDTVSWYQQALGQGPQFIFQYYEEEERQRGNFPDRFSGHQFPNYSSELNVNALLLGDSALYLCASSSIAGGDTQYFGPGTRLTVL.

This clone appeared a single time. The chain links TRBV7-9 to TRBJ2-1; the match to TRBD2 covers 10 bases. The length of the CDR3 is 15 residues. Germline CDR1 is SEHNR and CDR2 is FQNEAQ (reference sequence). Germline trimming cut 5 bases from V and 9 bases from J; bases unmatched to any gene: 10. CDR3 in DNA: TGTGCCAGCAGCATCGTAGCGGGGGGCGCGGTTGAGCAGTTCTTC. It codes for CASSIVAGGAVEQFF.

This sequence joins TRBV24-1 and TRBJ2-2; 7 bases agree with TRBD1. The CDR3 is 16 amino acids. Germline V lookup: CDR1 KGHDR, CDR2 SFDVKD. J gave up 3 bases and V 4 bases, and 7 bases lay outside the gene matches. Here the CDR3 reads CATSDPRQGDTGELFF. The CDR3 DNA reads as TGTGCCACCAGTGACCCTCGACAGGGCGACACCGGGGAGCTGTTTTTT.

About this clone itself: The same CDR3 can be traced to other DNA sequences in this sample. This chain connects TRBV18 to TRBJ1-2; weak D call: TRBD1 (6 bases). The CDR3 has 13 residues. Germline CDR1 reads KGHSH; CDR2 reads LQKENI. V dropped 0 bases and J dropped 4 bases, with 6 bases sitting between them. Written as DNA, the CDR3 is TGTGCCAGCTCACCACCAGGGGGCTATGGCTACACCTTC. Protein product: CASSPPGGYGYTF.

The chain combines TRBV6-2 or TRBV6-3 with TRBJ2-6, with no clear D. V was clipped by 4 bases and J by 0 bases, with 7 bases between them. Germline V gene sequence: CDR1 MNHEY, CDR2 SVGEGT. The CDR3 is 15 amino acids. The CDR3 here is CASSSHSSGANVLTF. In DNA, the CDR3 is TGTGCCAGCAGTTCCCACAGCTCTGGGGCCAACGTCCTGACTTTC.

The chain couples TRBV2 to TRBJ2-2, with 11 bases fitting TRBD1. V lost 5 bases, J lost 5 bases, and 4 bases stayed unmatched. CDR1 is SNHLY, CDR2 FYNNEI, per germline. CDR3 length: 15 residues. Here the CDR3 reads CASSFGQGATGELFF. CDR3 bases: TGTGCCAGCAGTTTTGGACAGGGGGCGACCGGGGAGCTGTTTTTT.

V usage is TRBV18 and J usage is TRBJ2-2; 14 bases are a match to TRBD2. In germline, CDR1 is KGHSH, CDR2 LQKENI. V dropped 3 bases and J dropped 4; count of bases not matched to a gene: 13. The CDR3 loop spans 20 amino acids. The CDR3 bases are TGTGCCAGCTCACCCCGACGGACTAGCGGGGGGATCGGCGGCACCGGGGAGCTGTTTTTT. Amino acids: CASSPRRTSGGIGGTGELFF.